Presented here are 13 T cell receptor beta chains from one specimen sequenced in a study of blood T cell repertoires in COVID-19. Repertoires were generated with immunoSEQ multiplex PCR, while TCRdb's copy carries only in-frame clones and drops some. This table holds 130,000 to 150,000 clones, 65% to 80% found once. Source material: peripheral blood. Receptors originate from a man older than 75 with acute or convalescent COVID-19.

This chain links TRBV7-9 with TRBJ1-2, with TRBD1 matching over 7 bases. CDR3 length: 15 residues. Germline V gene data show CDR1 as SEHNR and CDR2 as FQNEAQ (reference sequence). V lost 5 bases and J lost 6; bases outside the gene matches: 12. CDR3 loop: CASSPERQGAHGYTF. In DNA, the CDR3 is TGTGCCAGCAGCCCGGAGCGACAGGGCGCCCATGGCTACACCTTC.

The chain has TRBV5-1 and TRBJ1-4; TRBD1 matches 8 bases. In germline, CDR1 is SGHRS, CDR2 YFSETQ. The CDR3 runs to 15 residues. V gave up 0 bases and J gave up 7 bases; unmatched junction bases: 5. Written as DNA, the CDR3 is TGCGCCAGCAGCTTGGAGGACAGGGAGACTGAAAAACTGTTTTTT. Protein sequence: CASSLEDRETEKLFF.

The rearrangement uses TRBV27 and TRBJ2-7, with TRBD2 as a possible D gene (6 bases). Germline V gene data show CDR1 as MNHEY and CDR2 as SMNVEV (reference sequence). The CDR3 is 16 residues long. Trimming stripped 2 bases from V and 0 bases from J, with 14 bases between. CDR3 sequence reads: CASSLTRDGSSYEQYF. The CDR3 region has the DNA TGTGCCAGCAGTTTAACCCGGGACGGGAGCTCCTACGAGCAGTACTTC.

The chain combines TRBV28 with TRBJ1-4, with D possibly being TRBD1 (5 bases). This CDR3 contains 14 residues. V was shortened by 3 bases and J by 7 bases, with 12 bases between the two germline ends. The germline CDR1 and CDR2 sequences are MDHEN and SYDVKM. CDR3 sequence reads: CASSFYGGGEKLFF. In DNA, the CDR3 is TGTGCCAGCAGTTTTTACGGGGGAGGTGAAAAACTGTTTTTT.

The V gene is TRBV5-1, the J gene TRBJ2-1, with 8 bases matching TRBD1. The CDR3 length is 15 residues. V dropped 2 bases and J dropped 3; count of bases not matched to a gene: 4. Germline V gives CDR1 SGHRS, CDR2 YFSETQ. The chain's CDR3 is CASSFFTGGYNEQFF. In nucleotides, the CDR3 is TGCGCCAGCAGCTTTTTCACAGGGGGCTACAATGAGCAGTTCTTC.

The V call is TRBV6-5, the J call TRBJ1-6, with a possible D match to TRBD1 (6 bases). Germline V lookup: CDR1 MNHEY, CDR2 SVGAGI. V was trimmed by 6 bases and J by 10 bases, leaving 16 bases between them. CDR3 length: 14 amino acids. The CDR3 loop reads CASRTRGGNSPLHF. The CDR3 DNA reads as TGTGCCAGCAGGACGAGGGGGGGAAACTCACCCCTCCACTTT.

The V and J genes are TRBV6-5 and TRBJ1-4; no reliable D call. The germline CDR1 and CDR2 sequences are MNHEY and SVGAGI. Trimming removed 2 bases from V and 7 bases from J, with 11 bases in between. This CDR3 has 14 amino acids. CDR3 amino acids: CASSYDLRGEKLFF. The CDR3, as DNA: TGTGCCAGCAGTTACGACCTGCGCGGTGAAAAACTGTTTTTT.

A single count supports this clone. J is TRBJ1-5 and V is TRBV5-5; D is ambiguous. CDR1 is SGHKS and CDR2 is YYEKEE in the germline V gene (reference sequence). The CDR3 is 13 amino acids. The V and J ends lost 2 bases and 6 bases respectively, with 9 bases between them. The CDR3 DNA reads as TGTGCCAGCAGCTTCGGTGGAGGTCAGCCCCAGCATTTT. Protein product: CASSFGGGQPQHF.

The V gene is TRBV30, the J gene TRBJ1-2, with TRBD1 identical over 7 bases. This CDR3 has 13 residues. Germline-derived CDR1 and CDR2 are GTSNPN and SVGIG (reference sequence). V lost 3 bases and J lost 4; bases outside the gene matches: 5. The CDR3 bases are TGTGCCTGGAGGACAGGGTCGGTCTATGGCTACACCTTC. Its translation: CAWRTGSVYGYTF.

This clone was counted between two and nine times. V and J are TRBV10-3 and TRBJ2-3; TRBD1 aligns across 9 bases. Germline CDR1 is ENHRY and CDR2 is SYGVKD. There are 13 residues in the CDR3. V was clipped by 6 bases and J by 6 bases; unmatched bases: 4. The CDR3, as DNA: TGTGCCATCAGGGGACAGGGTGGGGATACGCAGTATTTT. Translating gives CAIRGQGGDTQYF.

The gene calls are TRBV28 and TRBJ2-7, with 11 bases identical to TRBD1. The germline V gene encodes CDR1 MDHEN and CDR2 SYDVKM. V lost 3 bases, J lost 3 bases, and 10 bases stayed unmatched. The CDR3 contains 17 residues. The CDR3, as DNA: TGTGCCAGCAGTTTGGTTCTATCCGGGACAGGGGGCTACGAGCAGTACTTC. Its protein is CASSLVLSGTGGYEQYF. Supplemented by reference TRBV28 and TRBJ2-7, the full variable domain reads DVKVTQSSRYLVKRTGEKVFLECVQDMDHENMFWYRQDPGLGLRLIYFSYDVKMKEKGDIPEGYSVSREKKERFSLILESASTNQTSMYLCASSLVLSGTGGYEQYFGPGTRLTVT.

The sample holds one count of this clone. The V gene is TRBV5-1, the J gene TRBJ2-1; D possibly corresponds to TRBD1 (6 bases). This CDR3 spans 15 amino acids. The germline CDR1 and CDR2 sequences are SGHRS and YFSETQ. With 0 bases removed from V and 5 bases from J, the gap between germline ends came to 12 bases. DNA for the CDR3: TGCGCCAGCAGCTTGGTCGGACAGAATCACAATGAGCAGTTCTTC. Protein: CASSLVGQNHNEQFF.

The table lists this clone with many counts. This chain connects TRBV6-5 to TRBJ1-6; TRBD1 agrees at 7 bases. Trimming removed 6 bases from V and 10 bases from J; junction bases left unmatched: 12. The CDR3 spans 15 residues. Germline assignment: CDR1 MNHEY and CDR2 SVGAGI. The CDR3 reads CASSTDRERGSPLHF. The CDR3 DNA is TGTGCCAGCAGCACCGACAGGGAACGGGGCTCACCCCTCCACTTT.